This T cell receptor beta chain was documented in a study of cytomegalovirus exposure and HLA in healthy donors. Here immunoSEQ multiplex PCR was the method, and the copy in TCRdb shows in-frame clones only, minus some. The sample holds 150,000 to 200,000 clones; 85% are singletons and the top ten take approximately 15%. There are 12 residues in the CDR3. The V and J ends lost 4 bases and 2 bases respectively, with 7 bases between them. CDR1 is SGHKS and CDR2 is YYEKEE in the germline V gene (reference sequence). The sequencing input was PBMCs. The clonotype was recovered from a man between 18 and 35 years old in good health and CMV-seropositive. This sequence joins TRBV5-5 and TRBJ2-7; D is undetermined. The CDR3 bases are TGTGCCAGCAGCATTAAGCCCTACGAGCAGTACTTC. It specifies CASSIKPYEQYF.